A single T cell receptor (beta chain) is shown here with its context. What it recognizes is unknown. The CDR3 has 15 amino acids. Germline V gene lookup returns CDR1 SGHRS and CDR2 YFSETQ. The V gene lost 2 bases and the J gene lost 0 bases, with 9 bases spanning the gap. The sample comes from a study of shared clonotypes between healthy human individuals. Study findings and constraints: Large depth notwithstanding, sorted-subset sequencing proved incomplete by rarefaction. Clonotypes not shared had lower generation probabilities than those common to all four donors.

Libraries were prepared by immunoSEQ multiplex PCR; TCRdb keeps only in-frame clonotypes and omits some of them. This sample carries 1.5 million to 1.9 million clones, 95% to 99% of them seen once, and the ten largest clones take about 0.45%. The receptor comes from a man aged 25-40 years in good health. The V and J genes are TRBV5-1 and TRBJ1-3; D is possibly TRBD1 (5 bases). Sequenced input: naive CD4+ T cells sorted from blood. Subset in this sample: CD45RA+ positively selected. The CDR3 nucleotides read TGCGCCAGCAGCTTCGGAGGGGTCTCTGGAAACACCATATATTTT. This encodes CASSFGGVSGNTIYF.